The entry below gives a single TCR beta chain sequence along with its context. Its antigen is currently unknown. The Oncomine TCR Beta short-read assay generated sequence data from the DNA of cultured CD4+ T cells. MiXCR was run by TCRdb on the PCR reads, yielding one entry per CDR3 protein. Among about 17,000 distinct CDR3 sequences listed, 52% were seen once. The data belong to a study of vaccination and CD4 T cells after COVID-19. Time point: late sampling 161 to 241 days after vaccination in a few convalescent patients. Treatment of the sample: approximately 11-day PBMC culture with coronavirus spike peptide pools or control peptides (ViraFEST assay). The sample consisted of CD4+ T cells from blood, cultured in vitro, taken about 7 months after SARS-CoV-2 vaccination. The clonotype originates from a human donor who had recovered from COVID-19.

The CDR3 coding sequence is TGTGCCAGCAGGACTTGGACAGGGGCTAACTATGGCTACACCTTC. Encoded protein: CASRTWTGANYGYTF. The genes are TRBV6-1 and TRBJ1-2; 9 bases agree with TRBD1. The J segment lost 0 bases and the V segment lost 6 bases, leaving 5 bases of the junction unmatched. CDR3 length: 15 residues. Germline-derived CDR1 and CDR2 are MNHNS and SASEGT.